These T cell receptor beta chains were read from a single sample in a study of blood T cells in healthy people across ages. TCRdb reanalysed the 5' RACE reads using MiXCR and keeps one entry per CDR3 protein. The sample has 800,000 or so distinct CDR3 sequences, around a quarter seen once. These data were also filed under a second study, of T cells of mothers and their children.

The sequenced sample consisted of blood. All receptors derive from a boy between 10 and 17 years old in good health. CDR3s include the opening cysteine and the closing phenylalanine or tryptophan. D genes are given only for firm matches. Size values are once, few and many counts, or a class for expanded clones, and some rows have none.

>TRBJ2-1|TRBV2|NA|NA
TGTGCCAGCAGTGAAAGACTGGGCTACAATGAGCAGTTCTTC
CASSERLGYNEQFF
>TRBJ1-1|TRBV29-1|NA|TRBD1
TGCAGCGTTGATTCGGCAGGGACAGAGAACACTGAAGCTTTCTTT
CSVDSAGTENTEAFF
>TRBJ2-5|TRBV4-3|NA|TRBD2
TGCGCCAGCAGCCAGGACCGACTAGCGGGAGGGCCAGTAACCCAGTACTTC
CASSQDRLAGGPVTQYF
>TRBJ2-7|TRBV24-1|NA|NA
TGTGCCACCAGTGGCCTCTCCGGGACGGGGAAATACGAGCAGTACTTC
CATSGLSGTGKYEQYF
>TRBJ2-3|TRBV9|NA|NA
TGTGCCAGCAGCGTAGCCCCGACAGATACGCAGTACTTT
CASSVAPTDTQYF
>TRBJ2-3|TRBV21-1|few|NA
TGTGCCAGCAGCAAAGGACAGGGGAGCACAGATACGCAGTATTTT
CASSKGQGSTDTQYF
>TRBJ2-4|TRBV28|NA|TRBD2
TGTGCCAGCAGTACTAGCGGTCTAGCCAAAAACATTCAGTACTTC
CASSTSGLAKNIQYF
>TRBJ2-5|TRBV7-2|NA|TRBD2
TGTGCCAGCCTGGACCCGGGACTAGCGGGACAAGAGACCCAGTACTTC
CASLDPGLAGQETQYF
>TRBJ2-7|TRBV15|few|NA
TGTGCCACCAGCAGTGGGGTGTACTACGAGCAGTACTTC
CATSSGVYYEQYF
>TRBJ2-5|TRBV28|few|NA
TGTGCCACATTACGGGGCACCATGCAAGAGACCCAGTACTTC
CATLRGTMQETQYF
>TRBJ2-7|TRBV13|NA|TRBD2
TGTGCCAGCAGCCCCCAGAGGGAGGGCCTCTACGAGCAGTACTTC
CASSPQREGLYEQYF
>TRBJ1-5|TRBV6-5|NA|NA
TGTGCCAGCAGTTACGGAAGCTTCGGTAGCAATCAGCCCCAGCATTTT
CASSYGSFGSNQPQHF
>TRBJ2-7|TRBV29-1|NA|TRBD2
TGCAGCGTTACGAGCGGGACCGACGAGCAGTACTTC
CSVTSGTDEQYF
>TRBJ2-7|TRBV5-6|few|TRBD2
TGTGCCAGCAGCTTGCCGGGACTAGCGGGTCGGGAGCAGTACTTC
CASSLPGLAGREQYF
>TRBJ2-3|TRBV28|NA|TRBD2
TGTGCCAGCAAAAGCGGGGTCGGTACCATCACAGATACGCAGTATTTT
CASKSGVGTITDTQYF
>TRBJ2-5|TRBV7-8|NA|NA
TGTGCCAGCAGCGAACAGCCGGCACAGGGAGGAGAGACCCAGTACTTC
CASSEQPAQGGETQYF
>TRBJ2-5|TRBV20-1|NA|NA
TGCAGTGCTAGAGATTCAAGGCGGAGCCAAGAGACCCAGTACTTC
CSARDSRRSQETQYF
>TRBJ1-4|TRBV29-1|NA|NA
TGCAGCGTCCAAATGGACTATAATGAAAAACTGTTTTTT
CSVQMDYNEKLFF
>TRBJ2-1|TRBV29-1|few|NA
TGCAGCGTTGCAGGGCGACTATCTGTGGAGCAGTTCTTC
CSVAGRLSVEQFF
>TRBJ1-6|TRBV20-1|NA|NA
TGCAGTGCTAGAGTTAGTGCGACAGATAATTCACCCCTCCACTTT
CSARVSATDNSPLHF
>TRBJ2-4|TRBV20-1|NA|TRBD1
TGCAGTGCTAGGGTTACAGGGGACAAAAACATTCAGTACTTC
CSARVTGDKNIQYF
>TRBJ2-5|TRBV6-5|few|TRBD2
TGTGCCAGCAGCTTTAGACTAGCGGAGACCCAGTACTTC
CASSFRLAETQYF
>TRBJ2-2|TRBV20-1|few|TRBD1
TGCAGTGCGGGAGACAGGGGCAACACCGGGGAGCTGTTTTTT
CSAGDRGNTGELFF
>TRBJ1-4|TRBV5-6|NA|NA
TGTGCCAGCAGCTTGGCCGCAGGGCCAGATGAAAAACTGTTTTTT
CASSLAAGPDEKLFF
>TRBJ1-4|TRBV12-3/TRBV12-4|NA|NA
TGTGCCAGCAGTTTCGGGGGGGTTGGCACTAATGAAAAACTGTTTTTT
CASSFGGVGTNEKLFF
>TRBJ1-6|TRBV5-1|NA|NA
TGCGCCAGCAGGTATACCGAGCAATCACCCCTCCACTTT
CASRYTEQSPLHF
>TRBJ2-5|TRBV30|NA|NA
TGTGCCTGGGGGGAAGAGACCCAGTACTTC
CAWGEETQYF